This T cell receptor (beta chain) was identified in a study of blood T cell repertoires in COVID-19. This table comes from immunoSEQ multiplex PCR, and its TCRdb copy is limited to in-frame clones, with some not included. The data show about 240,000 clones, about four fifths seen once. The CDR3 length is 14 residues. With V trimmed by 1 base and J by 9 bases, 6 bases remained unmatched. From germline, CDR1 is LNHDA and CDR2 SQIVND (reference sequence). The source of this sequence is a woman aged 40 to 50 who had been exposed to COVID-19. The sequencing sample was made of PBMCs or T cells enriched from blood (not recorded which). This chain connects TRBV19 to TRBJ1-5; 7 positions match TRBD1. The CDR3 coding sequence is TGTGCCAGTAGTATAGTTGGAGGGGGCAGGCCCCAGCATTTT. Its protein is CASSIVGGGRPQHF.